What follows is one TCR beta chain and its context. The antigen remains unidentified. The table came from immunoSEQ multiplex PCR; TCRdb's copy has only in-frame clones and leaves some out. This table holds about 67,000 clones, under 85% found once. The sample originates from a study of a mutant IDH1 vaccine in newly diagnosed glioma. Looking at the study overall: Former treatment meant radiotherapy, temozolomide, or both; the majority had gotten both.

The time point here: week 47, end of study. Every vaccination contained 300 ug of the mutant IDH1 20-mer peptide and was paired with topical imiquimod. Each astrocytoma in the donors was new, WHO grade 3 or 4, IDH1-mutant and ATRX-lost. This TCR derives from a young man with glioma. This sample comprised PBMCs, obtained from a glioma patient whose treatment included an IDH1 peptide vaccine.

The CDR3 sequence: CASSPSPQRYNEQFF. As DNA, the CDR3 is TGTGCCAGCTCACCTAGTCCCCAGCGGTACAATGAGCAGTTCTTC. This chain uses TRBV18 with TRBJ2-1, with D tentatively TRBD2 (5 bases). The V gene's germline CDR1 is KGHSH and CDR2 LQKENI. The V end lost 3 bases, the J end lost 4 bases, and 13 bases lay between the germline ends. The CDR3 sequence is 15 residues long.